This T cell receptor (beta chain) was observed in a study of tumor and adjacent non-tumor tissue in lung cancer (dated by TCRdb to the late 2010s). In terms of the full investigation: Of the cohort, roughly 12 patients had adenocarcinoma, 2 had squamous cell carcinoma and 1 had small cell lung cancer. Bulk TCRbeta repertoires were compared between lung tumor tissue and matched distant non-tumor lung tissue obtained from over 13 lung cancer patients. TCRbeta CDR3 sequencing was performed on thirty paired specimens, with one tumor sample and one normal lung sample collected per patient. Ages among the roughly 15 patients ranged from roughly 31 to 76 years, there were ten or so men and 5 women, and disease was at TNM stage I to III. Sequencing generated a total of approximately 130,000,000 productive TCRbeta reads, averaging approximately 3.8 million reads per sample.

RNA was isolated from bulk, unsorted tissue, and RNA quality was assessed with a NanoDrop ND-1000 and an Agilent 2100. All donors had newly diagnosed lung cancer, had not received prior chemotherapy, and were admitted for thoracic surgery in China between August and November 2014. Patients who had received previous radiotherapy or chemotherapy, or who had another concurrent cancer, were excluded from the study. Pieces of surgical tissue measuring roughly 1-2 cm3 were kept in RNAlater solution and stored at -80 degrees C until use. This clonotype was counted ten times or more. The clone's antigen remains unknown. Germline is not matched at one junction end, which may reflect a read error. According to the germline V gene, CDR1 reads SQVTM and CDR2 reads ANQGSEA. Inclusive of the bounding cysteine and phenylalanine, the CDR3 is 9 residues long. Just CDR3 DNA is preserved here, 27 bases in frame from base 1.

The method was multiplex PCR. Sequencing relied on an Illumina HiSeq 2500. TCRbeta libraries were constructed through three rounds of nested PCR with primers (Table S4) according to protocols modified from ARM-PCR. PCR products of 200-500 bp were gel-excised and purified with the QIAquick gel extraction kit before sequencing. The original pipeline was this. Reads were cleaned with Trimmomatic, merged with FLASH into complete CDR3 sequences, and assigned to V(D)J germline segments with MiTCR. Clonal diversity was computed as the inverse Simpson's index with VDJtools. In-frame sequences without a premature stop codon were defined as productive reads. TCRdb trimmed public reads at Q25 via fastp, called clones via MiXCR and kept in-frame beta chains. Identical CDR3 proteins give one entry, which carries the most common genes and DNA. Clone size and V and J calls follow TCRdb, not the original study. This sample holds some 200,000 distinct CDR3 sequences; about 76% were observed only once. Jointly, the top ten make up approximately 25% of the sample.

The study at large found these results: Peripheral blood was not sequenced, so blood TCRbeta repertoires were not examined in the lung cancer patients of the study. TCR diversity (inverse Simpson) was significantly higher in tumor than in normal lung tissue (roughly 430 vs 170, P = 0.0075, Mann-Whitney U test). The methods do not name the sequencing platform or mention unique molecular identifiers. Only approximately 16 patients were included in the cohort, and the need for larger samples and more detailed clinical data was noted by the authors. A significantly larger cumulative share of the repertoire was made up by the top 100 clones in normal lung than in tumor tissue. TCR diversity was significantly higher in younger patients, and greater tumor TCR diversity was associated with shorter overall survival and shorter disease-free survival.

The rearranged segments are TRBV29-1 and TRBJ2-1; 8 bases in the middle match TRBD1. The source of this sequence is a man aged 55-75 years with non-small cell lung cancer. Specimen: lung tumor tissue. CDR3 reads: CSVVDRESF. The nucleotides are TGCAGCGTTGTGGACAGGGAGAGCTTC.